The 25 T cell receptor beta chains below all came from one sample that was sequenced in a study of T cells in Graves' hyperthyroidism and ophthalmopathy. Amplification of TCR beta CDR3 regions used RNA as the template. First-round RT-PCR targeting the TCR CDR3 was performed with the HTBI primer set. TCRdb reprocessed the multiplex PCR reads with MiXCR, giving one entry per CDR3 protein. The data hold about 290,000 distinct CDR3 sequences, with roughly 15% observed a single time. The sample was blood. The receptors originated from a young man with Graves' hyperthyroidism.

The count of this clonotype is one. The V gene is TRBV19, the J gene TRBJ1-4, with 8 bases matching TRBD1. The CDR3 totals 15 residues. The trim removed 3 bases at V and 6 bases at J, leaving 6 bases unmatched. Germline V gene sequence: CDR1 LNHDA, CDR2 SQIVND (reference sequence). This chain's CDR3 is CASSITDRVYEKLFF. The CDR3 region has the DNA TGTGCCAGTAGTATCACGGACAGGGTATATGAAAAACTGTTTTTT.

Remarks on this clonotype: This may be a read error, as it is one base from a much larger clone. This likely comes from a read error, as the CDR3 has no conserved phenylalanine or tryptophan at its end. The rearrangement uses TRBV2 and TRBJ2-5; no clear D gene. CDR1 and CDR2 (germline): SNHLY, FYNNEI. The germline V and J ends were trimmed by 3 bases and 5 bases, with 10 bases remaining between them. This CDR3 has 13 amino acids. The DNA of the CDR3 is TGTGCCAGCAGTGAGTACGGCCCGGAGACCCAGTACTCC. Translating it yields CASSEYGPETQYS.

This clonotype was detected a few times. The genes are TRBV20-1 and TRBJ1-5; 9 nucleotides align to TRBD1. The CDR3 is 15 residues long. V lost 3 bases and J lost 5; bases outside the gene matches: 8. CDR1 is DFQATT, CDR2 SNEGSKA, per germline (reference sequence). CDR3 sequence: CSASGRDRDYQPQHF. Written as DNA, the CDR3 is TGCAGTGCTAGCGGCCGGGACAGGGATTATCAGCCCCAGCATTTT.

A note on this clonotype: A much larger clonotype is one base distant, so this may be a read error. V usage is TRBV11-2 and J usage is TRBJ1-1; weak D call: TRBD1 (5 bases). Deletions cut 3 bases from V and 4 bases from J, with 6 bases between. Germline-derived CDR1 and CDR2 are SGHAT and FQNNGV. The CDR3 is 12 residues long. CDR3 sequence: CASSFRATEAFF. The CDR3 bases are TGTGCCAGCAGCTTCAGGGCCACTGAAGCTTTCTTT.

This clonotype was picked up many times. The rearrangement uses TRBV7-2 and TRBJ2-5, with a possible D match to TRBD2 (6 bases). Looked up from germline, CDR1 is SGHTA and CDR2 is FQGNSA. Trimming took off 5 bases at V and 1 base at J, with 20 bases between the two ends. The CDR3 has 17 amino acids. The CDR3 DNA is TGTGCCAGCAGCCCCCCCTCGGGGGTAGTCGGCCAAGAGACCCAGTACTTC. Its translation is CASSPPSGVVGQETQYF.

The rearrangement links TRBV11-2 to TRBJ2-2; the match to TRBD2 covers 8 bases. Per the germline V gene, CDR1 is SGHAT and CDR2 is FQNNGV. J was trimmed by 13 bases and V by 5 bases; bases with no gene match: 33. CDR3 size: 21 residues. This chain's CDR3 is CASSPLRGAKHLLAAGKGLFF. CDR3 in DNA: TGTGCCAGCAGCCCCCTCAGGGGCGCTAAACATTTACTAGCGGCGGGGAAGGGGCTGTTTTTT.

This chain uses TRBV4-1 with TRBJ2-7; no clear D gene. CDR1 and CDR2 (germline): MGHRA, YSYEKL. The CDR3 is 15 residues long. V gave up 0 bases and J gave up 1 base, with 10 bases separating them. CDR3 region: CASSQDPRPSYEQYF. CDR3 in DNA: TGCGCCAGCAGCCAAGATCCTAGACCGTCCTACGAGCAGTACTTC.

This clonotype was seen more than once but under ten times. The chain has TRBV15 and TRBJ1-2; D remains ambiguous. Germline V gene data show CDR1 as LNHNV and CDR2 as YYDKDF (reference sequence). Trimming cost V 0 bases and J 8 bases, with 25 bases left between them. The CDR3 contains 18 residues. This CDR3 is CATSRDPRWRAVQGGYTF. Written as DNA, the CDR3 is TGTGCCACCAGCAGAGATCCTCGTTGGCGTGCAGTACAAGGAGGCTACACCTTC.

There are a few counts of this clonotype. CDR3 in DNA: TGTGCCAGCTCACCAGTCCGGGCCTCGCCGTCTGGAAACACCATATATTTT. Translation: CASSPVRASPSGNTIYF. This chain uses TRBV18 with TRBJ1-3; D gene uncertain. The CDR3 is 17 amino acids. The germline V gene has CDR1 KGHSH and CDR2 LQKENI. Trimming cost V 2 bases and J 1 base, with 15 bases left between them.

The rearrangement joins TRBV9 to TRBJ2-2; 9 positions agree with TRBD1. CDR1 is SGDLS and CDR2 is YYNGEE in the germline V gene. V was clipped by 3 bases and J by 6 bases; unmatched bases: 9. This CDR3 spans 16 amino acids. Here the CDR3 DNA reads TGTGCCAGCAGCGCCGGGGGGACAGGGTTGTCCGGGGAGCTGTTTTTT. Translating it yields CASSAGGTGLSGELFF.

J is TRBJ2-1 and V is TRBV20-1; D is possibly TRBD1 or TRBD2 (5 bases each). The V end was cut by 4 bases, the J end by 8 bases, with 21 bases between. CDR3 length: 15 amino acids. Germline V gene data show CDR1 as DFQATT and CDR2 as SNEGSKA (reference sequence). Here the CDR3 reads CSATDYGGASDEQFF. Written as DNA, the CDR3 is TGCAGTGCTACCGACTATGGGGGAGCCAGTGATGAGCAGTTCTTC.

This chain connects TRBV7-9 to TRBJ2-1; D remains ambiguous. The germline V gene has CDR1 SEHNR and CDR2 FQNEAQ (reference sequence). CDR3 size: 13 residues. Trimming shortened V by 3 bases and J by 6 bases, and 9 bases separated the two germline ends. The DNA of the CDR3 is TGTGCCAGCAGCTTGGGTCAGTCCAATGAGCAGTTCTTC. It codes for CASSLGQSNEQFF.

The rearrangement joins TRBV9 to TRBJ1-1, with D unclear. V lost 0 bases and J 4 bases, leaving 7 bases between the germline ends. CDR1 and CDR2 from the germline V gene are SGDLS and YYNGEE. The CDR3 loop spans 13 amino acids. DNA for the CDR3: TGTGCCAGCAGCGTAGGGCCAAGCACTGAAGCTTTCTTT. It is translated as CASSVGPSTEAFF.

This clonotype was recorded many times. V gene TRBV18 combines with J gene TRBJ2-3; D gene uncertain. With 0 bases removed from V and 0 bases from J, the gap between germline ends came to 4 bases. The CDR3 is 14 amino acids. The germline CDR1 and CDR2 sequences are KGHSH and LQKENI. The CDR3 reads CASSPPTSTDTQYF. CDR3 nucleotides: TGTGCCAGCTCACCACCGACTAGCACAGATACGCAGTATTTT. The variable domain in full, completed from reference TRBV18 and TRBJ2-3, reads NAGVMQNPRHLVRRRGQEARLRCSPMKGHSHVYWYRQLPEEGLKFMVYLQKENIIDESGMPKERFSAEFPKEGPSILRIQQVVRGDSAAYFCASSPPTSTDTQYFGPGTRLTVL.

The rearrangement uses TRBV20-1 and TRBJ1-2; D remains ambiguous. Between the trimmed V and J ends, which lost 0 bases and 4 bases, there was a span of 9 bases. In germline, CDR1 is DFQATT, CDR2 SNEGSKA (reference sequence). The CDR3 is 13 amino acids. CDR3 residues: CSARDLRSYGYTF. In nucleotides, the CDR3 is TGCAGTGCTAGAGATCTGAGGAGCTATGGCTACACCTTC.

The rearrangement links TRBV7-8 to TRBJ1-2; no clear D. Germline assignment: CDR1 SGHVS and CDR2 FQNEAQ. This CDR3 region has 13 residues. Deletions cut 0 bases from V and 8 bases from J, with 10 bases between. CDR3 DNA sequence: TGTGCCAGCAGCTTAGCTCCCCTGGGAGGCTACACCTTC. Translation gives CASSLAPLGGYTF.

This clonotype appeared a few times. The V and J genes are TRBV5-6 and TRBJ2-5; 8 nucleotides line up with TRBD1. The junction had 12 bases not matched to a gene; V was cut back by 3 bases and J by 5 bases. Germline CDR1 reads SGHDT; CDR2 reads YYEEEE. The CDR3 extends over 16 amino acids. CDR3 DNA sequence: TGTGCCAGCAGCTCGGATCGGACAGGGATAGGGGAGACCCAGTACTTC. This encodes CASSSDRTGIGETQYF.

V is TRBV3-1 and J is TRBJ2-7, with TRBD2 identical over 13 bases. There are 17 residues in the CDR3. Trimming removed 4 bases from V and 6 bases from J; junction bases left unmatched: 12. Germline V gene sequence: CDR1 LGHDT, CDR2 YNNKEL (reference sequence). DNA for the CDR3: TGTGCCAGCAGCCGTCTCAGGACTAGCGGGAGTATTCGCGAGCAGTACTTC. Protein: CASSRLRTSGSIREQYF.

The chain links TRBV14 to TRBJ2-5; 9 nucleotides align to TRBD1. This CDR3 has 15 residues. After removal of 4 bases from V and 5 bases from J, the junction contained 8 bases not matched to a gene. Germline-derived CDR1 and CDR2 are SGHDN and FVKESK. The DNA for the CDR3 is TGTGCCAGCAGCCCCGGACAGGGGAATAGGGAGACCCAGTACTTC. Its translation is CASSPGQGNRETQYF.

This clonotype was detected a few times. The gene calls are TRBV20-1 and TRBJ1-1; possibly TRBD1 for D (6 bases). This CDR3 comprises 14 residues. V was pared by 6 bases and J by 6 bases, with 20 bases between. From germline, CDR1 is DFQATT and CDR2 SNEGSKA (reference sequence). The CDR3 DNA follows: TGCAGTGCGGTGCAGGACAGCGAAAGCTCTGAAGCTTTCTTT. Translation: CSAVQDSESSEAFF.

The table lists this clonotype with many counts. This chain connects TRBV30 to TRBJ1-1; D is uncertain. Trimming shortened V by 5 bases and J by 7 bases, and 20 bases separated the two germline ends. This CDR3 contains 14 residues. Germline loops: CDR1 GTSNPN, CDR2 SVGIG (reference sequence). CDR3 in amino acids: CAWGTGRRGFEAFF. The CDR3 DNA reads TGTGCCTGGGGCACGGGCCGTCGAGGGTTTGAAGCTTTCTTT.

V and J are TRBV24-1 and TRBJ2-3, with 8 bases lining up with TRBD2. The germline gives CDR1 KGHDR, CDR2 SFDVKD. The CDR3 loop spans 14 amino acids. The junction had 3 bases not matched to a gene; V was cut back by 6 bases and J by 2 bases. In DNA, the CDR3 is TGTGCCACCAGTTCGGGAGGGTTCACAGATACGCAGTATTTT. Encoded protein: CATSSGGFTDTQYF.

This clonotype showed up many times. The rearrangement joins TRBV11-3 to TRBJ2-7; 8 positions match TRBD1. The J segment lost 5 bases and the V segment lost 7 bases, leaving 4 bases of the junction unmatched. This CDR3 comprises 12 residues. Germline CDR1 and CDR2: SGHNT and YENEEA. This CDR3 reads CASTKDRDEQYF. In nucleotides, the CDR3 is TGTGCCAGCACCAAGGACAGGGACGAGCAGTACTTC.

The rearrangement joins TRBV6-1 to TRBJ1-4; TRBD1 matches at 9 bases. This CDR3 region has 15 residues. The V segment lost 6 bases and the J segment 6 bases; nucleotides outside the gene matches: 8. Per germline, CDR1 MNHNS and CDR2 SASEGT. CDR3 DNA: TGTGCCAGCAGCCGGTACGGGACAGGGTATGAAAAACTGTTTTTT. Translation gives CASSRYGTGYEKLFF.

J is TRBJ1-1 and V is TRBV6-1; possibly TRBD1 for D (5 bases). V was shortened by 1 base and J by 0 bases, with 21 bases between the two germline ends. Per germline, CDR1 MNHNS and CDR2 SASEGT. The CDR3 has 19 residues. The CDR3 coding sequence is TGTGCCAGCAGTGAAGGCCAGAGGGGTAGGTATTGGGTGAACACTGAAGCTTTCTTT. It is translated as CASSEGQRGRYWVNTEAFF.